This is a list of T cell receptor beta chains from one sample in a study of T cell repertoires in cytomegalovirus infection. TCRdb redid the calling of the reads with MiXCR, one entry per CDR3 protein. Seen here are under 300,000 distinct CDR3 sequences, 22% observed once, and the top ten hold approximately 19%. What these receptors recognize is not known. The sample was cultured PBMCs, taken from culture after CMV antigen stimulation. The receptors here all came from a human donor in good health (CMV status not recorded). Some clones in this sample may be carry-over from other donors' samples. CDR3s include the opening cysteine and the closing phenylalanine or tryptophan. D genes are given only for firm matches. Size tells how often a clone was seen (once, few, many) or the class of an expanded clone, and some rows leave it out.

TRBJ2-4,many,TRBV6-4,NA,TGTGCCAGCGAAGAAGCAATAGACAGTGGGAGGCCCGGAAACATTCAGTACTTC,CASEEAIDSGRPGNIQYF
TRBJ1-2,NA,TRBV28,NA,TGTGCCAGCAGAAAGGGGACGCTCCCCAATGCGGGCTACACCTTC,CASRKGTLPNAGYTF
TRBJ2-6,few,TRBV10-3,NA,TGTGCCATCAGTGAGCCCCCAGGGGCGGCATCTGGGGCCAACGTCCTGACTTTC,CAISEPPGAASGANVLTF
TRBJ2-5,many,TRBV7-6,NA,TGTGCCAGCAGCCTTGGGACGTCCAGTCAAGAGACCCAGTACTTC,CASSLGTSSQETQYF
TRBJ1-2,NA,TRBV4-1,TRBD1,TGCGCCAGCAGCCAAGATTCGGGACAGGGAGTCTATGGCTACACCTTC,CASSQDSGQGVYGYTF
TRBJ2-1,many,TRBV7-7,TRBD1,TGTGCCAGCAGCCTTACCGGGACAGGGGGTTACAATGAGCAGTTCTTC,CASSLTGTGGYNEQFF
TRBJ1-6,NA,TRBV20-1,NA,TGCAGTGCTAGAGATCCGGGGAGCTCCTATAATTCACCCCTCCACTTT,CSARDPGSSYNSPLHF
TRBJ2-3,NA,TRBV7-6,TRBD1,TGTGCCAGCAGCTCAAAACCGGGACAGGGAACAGATACGCAGTATTTT,CASSSKPGQGTDTQYF
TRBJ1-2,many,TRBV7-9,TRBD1,TGTGCCAGCAGCTTACAGGGGGCCGAGGGCTACACCTTC,CASSLQGAEGYTF
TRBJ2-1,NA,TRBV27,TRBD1,TGTGCCAGCAGTTTTGGGACAGGAGACAATGAGCAGTTCTTC,CASSFGTGDNEQFF
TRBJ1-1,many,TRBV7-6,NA,TGTGCCAGCAGCTTAGGCCAGAGGGAGACTGAAGCTTTCTTT,CASSLGQRETEAFF
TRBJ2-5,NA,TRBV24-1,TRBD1,TGTGCCACTACGAGGTGGGGACAGCAAGAGACCCAGTACTTC,CATTRWGQQETQYF
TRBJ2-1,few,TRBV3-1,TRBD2,TGTGCCAGCAGCCAACACGCTAGCGGGAGAGGAGATGAGCAGTTCTTC,CASSQHASGRGDEQFF
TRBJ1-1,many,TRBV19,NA,TGTGCCAGTAGTGCGAACGGGATCGCTGAAGCTTTCTTT,CASSANGIAEAFF
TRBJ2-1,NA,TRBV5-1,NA,TGCGCCAGCGGGGGGATCGGGGGCAATGAGCAGTTCTTC,CASGGIGGNEQFF
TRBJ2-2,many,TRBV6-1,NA,TGTGCCAGCACGCCGACCGGGTTAACCGGGGAGCTGTTTTTT,CASTPTGLTGELFF
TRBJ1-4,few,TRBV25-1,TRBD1,TGTGCCAGCAGTGAAGACTCGAGGGGGCGGGAAAAACTGTTTTTT,CASSEDSRGREKLFF
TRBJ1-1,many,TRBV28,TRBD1,TGTGCCAGCAGTTACGGACAGGGGTCCACTGAAGCTTTCTTT,CASSYGQGSTEAFF
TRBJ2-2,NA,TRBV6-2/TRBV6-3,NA,TGTGCCAGCAGCCACGGTTTGAACACCGGGGAGCTGTTTTTT,CASSHGLNTGELFF
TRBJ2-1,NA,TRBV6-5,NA,TGTGCCAGCAGTTACCTAGCAGCGGGTCTCCCTCCTGATGAGCAGTTCTTC,CASSYLAAGLPPDEQFF
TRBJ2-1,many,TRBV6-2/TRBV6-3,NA,TGTGCCAGCAGTTACCGGGGAGACAATGAGCAGTTCTTC,CASSYRGDNEQFF
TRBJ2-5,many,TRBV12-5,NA,TGTGCTAGTGGTTTGGACGGACTATCTGGGGAGACCCAGTACTTC,CASGLDGLSGETQYF
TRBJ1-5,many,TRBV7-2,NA,TGTGCCAGCAGCTTAGCCTACAGGGCCAATCAGCCCCAGCATTTT,CASSLAYRANQPQHF
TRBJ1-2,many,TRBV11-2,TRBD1,TGTGCCAGCAGCCCTGGAGGGGGCCCCTATGGCTACACCTTC,CASSPGGGPYGYTF
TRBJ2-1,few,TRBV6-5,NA,TGTGCCAGCAGGACAGGTAACAATGAGCAGTTCTTC,CASRTGNNEQFF
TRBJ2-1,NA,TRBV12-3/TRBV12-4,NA,TGTGCCAGCAGTTTAATCGGGAGTGATGAGCAGTTCTTC,CASSLIGSDEQFF
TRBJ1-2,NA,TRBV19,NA,TGTGCCAGTAAAGTGATGCGGGGAGGTTCGCGGGGCTACACCTTC,CASKVMRGGSRGYTF
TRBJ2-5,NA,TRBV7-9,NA,TGTGCCAGCAGCTTCAGTAGAAGGGGCGGGGAGACCCAGTACTTC,CASSFSRRGGETQYF
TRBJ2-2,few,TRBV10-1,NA,TGCGCCAGCAGTGTAACAGCGCCCGGGGAGCTGTTTTTT,CASSVTAPGELFF
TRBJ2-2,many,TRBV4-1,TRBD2,TGCGCCAGCAGCTCACTAGCGGGAACGAACACCGGGGAGCTGTTTTTT,CASSSLAGTNTGELFF
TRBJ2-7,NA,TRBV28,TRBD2,TGTGCCAGCAGTTCCCCTAGCGGGAGGGCGAGGGAGCAGTACTTC,CASSSPSGRAREQYF
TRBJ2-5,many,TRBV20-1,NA,TGCAGTGCTAGAGGGGGGACCGGTAAAGAGACCCAGTACTTC,CSARGGTGKETQYF
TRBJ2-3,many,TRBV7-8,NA,TGTGCCAGCAGCCCCAACGTCCCGAAGGGTACGCAGTATTTT,CASSPNVPKGTQYF
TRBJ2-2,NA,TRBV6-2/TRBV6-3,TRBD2,TGTGCCAGCAGTGAGCGGGAGAGCGGGGAGCTGTTTTTT,CASSERESGELFF
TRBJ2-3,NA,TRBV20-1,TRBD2,TGCAGTGCTAAGCGGGAGGGTTCTAGCACAGATACGCAGTATTTT,CSAKREGSSTDTQYF
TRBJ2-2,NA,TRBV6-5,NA,TGTGCCAGCATGGCTCGGCAGGGGGGTGCCGGGGAGCTGTTTTTT,CASMARQGGAGELFF
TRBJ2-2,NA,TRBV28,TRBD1,TGTGCCAGCAGTTCGGACCTAGTCCGGGACAGGAACACCGGGGAGCTGTTTTTT,CASSSDLVRDRNTGELFF
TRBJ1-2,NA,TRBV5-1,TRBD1,TGCGCCAGCAGCTTGGCCCAGACAGGGGCTGGCTACACCTTC,CASSLAQTGAGYTF
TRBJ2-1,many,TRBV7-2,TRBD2,TGTGCCAGCAGCCCGCAGGCGGGACTAGCGGGAATCAATGAGCAGTTCTTC,CASSPQAGLAGINEQFF
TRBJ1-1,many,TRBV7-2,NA,TGTGCCAGCAGCTTAGGCCAAGGGAGCACTGAAGCTTTCTTT,CASSLGQGSTEAFF
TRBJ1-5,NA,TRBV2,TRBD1,TGTGCCAGCAGCGAGGACAGGCGCGATCAGCCCCAGCATTTT,CASSEDRRDQPQHF
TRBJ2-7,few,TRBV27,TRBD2,TGTGCCAGCAGTTTATTAGCGGGAGAGACCTACGAGCAGTACTTC,CASSLLAGETYEQYF
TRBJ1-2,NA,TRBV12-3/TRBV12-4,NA,TGTGCCAGCAAAGCCCCAGGGGATGGCTACACCTTC,CASKAPGDGYTF
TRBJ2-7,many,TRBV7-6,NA,TGTGCCAGCAGCTTAGGGTCCGGGACGGTGTCCTACGAGCAGTACTTC,CASSLGSGTVSYEQYF
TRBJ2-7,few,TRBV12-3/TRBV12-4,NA,TGTGCCAGCGGCCTTTGGATTCGGCAGTACTTC,CASGLWIRQYF
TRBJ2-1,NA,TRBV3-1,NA,TGTGCCAGCAGCCCAAGGACCGGCGTAGATGAGCAGTTCTTC,CASSPRTGVDEQFF
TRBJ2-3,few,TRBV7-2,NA,TGTGCCAGCAGCTTTAGACGGGCCGGGTCCTCAGATACGCAGTATTTT,CASSFRRAGSSDTQYF
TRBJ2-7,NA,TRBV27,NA,TGTGCCACCAGGGGTAGCGGCAGCTTCGAGCAGTACTTC,CATRGSGSFEQYF
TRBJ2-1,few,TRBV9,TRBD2,TGTGCCAGCAGCCCCAGTATACTAGCGGTAAACCGGGGCAATGAGCAGTTCTTC,CASSPSILAVNRGNEQFF
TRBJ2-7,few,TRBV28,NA,TGTGCCAGCACCCGACCTAGTTCCTACGAGCAGTACTTC,CASTRPSSYEQYF
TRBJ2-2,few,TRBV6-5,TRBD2,TGTGCCAGCAGTTTGACTAGCGGCGCGAACACCGGGGAGCTGTTTTTT,CASSLTSGANTGELFF
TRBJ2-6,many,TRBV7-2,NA,TGTGCCAGCAGCTTGGGACTCTCTGGGGCCAACGTCCTGACTTTC,CASSLGLSGANVLTF
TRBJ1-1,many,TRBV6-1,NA,TGTGCCAGCAGTGAGTTCGACAGGTCAATGAACACTGAAGCTTTCTTT,CASSEFDRSMNTEAFF
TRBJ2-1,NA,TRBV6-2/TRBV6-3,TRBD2,TGTGCCAGCAGTGCACTAGCGGGAGCTGGGAATGAGCAGTTCTTC,CASSALAGAGNEQFF